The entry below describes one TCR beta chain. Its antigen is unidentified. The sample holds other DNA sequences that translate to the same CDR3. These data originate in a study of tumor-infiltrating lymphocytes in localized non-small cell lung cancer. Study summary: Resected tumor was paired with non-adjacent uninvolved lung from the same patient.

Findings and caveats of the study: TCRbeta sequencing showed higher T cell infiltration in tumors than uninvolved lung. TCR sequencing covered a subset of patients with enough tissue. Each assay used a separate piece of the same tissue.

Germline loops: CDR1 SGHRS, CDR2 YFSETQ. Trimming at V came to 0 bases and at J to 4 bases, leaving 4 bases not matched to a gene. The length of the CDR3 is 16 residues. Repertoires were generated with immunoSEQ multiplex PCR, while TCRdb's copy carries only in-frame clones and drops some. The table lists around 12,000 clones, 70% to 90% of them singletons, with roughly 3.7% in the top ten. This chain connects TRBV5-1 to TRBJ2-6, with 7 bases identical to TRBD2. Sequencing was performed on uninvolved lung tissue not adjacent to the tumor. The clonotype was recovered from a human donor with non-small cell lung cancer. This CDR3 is CASSLEGGAGANVLTF. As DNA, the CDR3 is TGCGCCAGCAGCTTGGAGGGAGGGGCCGGGGCCAACGTCCTGACTTTC.